What follows is one T cell receptor (beta chain) and its context. These data belong to a study of blood T cell repertoires in COVID-19. In the authors' methods: Amplification of reference gene primers was used by the study to estimate nucleated cell counts. Libraries were prepared by immunoSEQ multiplex PCR; TCRdb keeps only in-frame clonotypes and omits some of them. The D gene and trimming were derived from the DNA, and the V and J assignments and clone size from that table. The profile covers about 310,000 clones, with approximately 85% appearing a single time and around 2.1% taken by the ten largest. The study recruited people aged about 18 to 89 years across more than 20 US areas. Participants were placed into cohorts based on the clinical history they reported. The CDR3 totals 15 residues. Germline V gives CDR1 SGHRS, CDR2 YFSETQ. V was clipped by 2 bases and J by 6 bases, with 17 bases between them.

Material: PBMCs or T cells enriched from blood (not recorded which). The source of this sequence is a man younger than 40 who had recovered from COVID-19. This rearrangement joins TRBV5-1 to TRBJ1-1; possible D gene TRBD1, 6 bases. CDR3 nucleotide sequence: TGCGCCAGCAGCTTAAACGTAGGGGGTTTGGCTGAAGCTTTCTTT. The encoded protein is CASSLNVGGLAEAFF.